This TCR beta chain came from a study of blood T cells in healthy people across ages. With regard to this clonotype: Its matching antigen is unknown.

In each sample, at least 6.5 million PBMCs were isolated. A J-beta primer mix and a sample-barcoded 5' primer were used in a second PCR of about 6 to 12 cycles. Each cDNA molecule received a tag from a template-switch adaptor that had 12 random nucleotides. TCRdb used MiXCR to reprocess the 5' RACE reads, holding one entry per CDR3 protein. This table holds 790,000 or so distinct CDR3 sequences, roughly 50% found once. Study results and caveats: Unsorted PBMCs blocked a conclusive comparison of naive and antigen-experienced cells. Age showed a roughly linear inverse relationship with TCR beta diversity per million T cells.

Germline CDR1 SGHDT, CDR2 YYEEEE. The CDR3 runs to 15 residues. The ends lost 4 bases at V and 4 bases at J; junction bases unmatched: 9. The chain joins TRBV5-6 to TRBJ2-3, with 7 positions matching TRBD1. This receptor was identified in a man aged 35 to 55 in good health. Sample: blood. The CDR3 DNA is TGTGCCAGCAGCCCGGGACAGATGATGGCAGATACGCAGTATTTT. It codes for CASSPGQMMADTQYF.